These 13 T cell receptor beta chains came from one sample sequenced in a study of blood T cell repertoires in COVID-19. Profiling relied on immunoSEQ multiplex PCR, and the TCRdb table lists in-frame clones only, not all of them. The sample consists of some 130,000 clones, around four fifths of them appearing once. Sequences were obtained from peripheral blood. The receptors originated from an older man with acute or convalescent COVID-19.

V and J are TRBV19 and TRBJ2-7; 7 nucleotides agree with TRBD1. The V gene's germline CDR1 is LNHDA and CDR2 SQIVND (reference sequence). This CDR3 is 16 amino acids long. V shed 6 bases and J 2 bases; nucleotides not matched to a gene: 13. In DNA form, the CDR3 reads TGTGCCAGTAGCCGCAACTTTGGGGACAGAACCTACGAGCAGTACTTC. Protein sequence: CASSRNFGDRTYEQYF.

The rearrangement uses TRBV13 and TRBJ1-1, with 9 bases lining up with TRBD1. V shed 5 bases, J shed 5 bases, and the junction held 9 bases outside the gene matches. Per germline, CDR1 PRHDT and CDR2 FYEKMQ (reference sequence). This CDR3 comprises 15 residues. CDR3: CASSPTGQGGTEAFF. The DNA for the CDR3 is TGTGCCAGCAGCCCTACGGGACAGGGAGGGACTGAAGCTTTCTTT.

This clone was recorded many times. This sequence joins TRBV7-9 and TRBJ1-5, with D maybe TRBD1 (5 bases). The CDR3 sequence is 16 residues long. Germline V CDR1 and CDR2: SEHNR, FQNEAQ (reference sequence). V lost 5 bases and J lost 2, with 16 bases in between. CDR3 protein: CASSPGGDLGNQPQHF. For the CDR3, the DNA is TGTGCCAGCAGCCCCGGAGGGGACTTGGGCAATCAGCCCCAGCATTTT.

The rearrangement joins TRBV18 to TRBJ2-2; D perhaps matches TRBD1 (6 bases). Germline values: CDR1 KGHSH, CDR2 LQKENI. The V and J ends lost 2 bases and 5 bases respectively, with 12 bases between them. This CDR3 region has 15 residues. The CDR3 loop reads CASSPFQGSTGELFF. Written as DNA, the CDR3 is TGTGCCAGCTCACCATTCCAGGGGTCAACCGGGGAGCTGTTTTTT.

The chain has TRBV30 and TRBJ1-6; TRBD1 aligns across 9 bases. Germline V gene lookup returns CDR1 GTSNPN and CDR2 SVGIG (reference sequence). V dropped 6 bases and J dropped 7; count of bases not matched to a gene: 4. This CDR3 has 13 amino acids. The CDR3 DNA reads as TGTGCCTGTAGACAGGGGGGAAATTCACCCCTCCACTTT. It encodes CACRQGGNSPLHF.

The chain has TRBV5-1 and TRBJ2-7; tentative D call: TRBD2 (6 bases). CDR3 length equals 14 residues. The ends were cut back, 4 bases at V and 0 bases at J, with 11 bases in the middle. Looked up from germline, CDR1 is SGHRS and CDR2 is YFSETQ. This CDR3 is CASSASASSYEQYF. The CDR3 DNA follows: TGCGCCAGCAGCGCTAGCGCAAGCTCCTACGAGCAGTACTTC. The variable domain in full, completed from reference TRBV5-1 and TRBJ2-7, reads KAGVTQTPRYLIKTRGQQVTLSCSPISGHRSVSWYQQTPGQGLQFLFEYFSETQRNKGNFPGRFSGRQFSNSRSEMNVSTLELGDSALYLCASSASASSYEQYFGPGTRLTVT.

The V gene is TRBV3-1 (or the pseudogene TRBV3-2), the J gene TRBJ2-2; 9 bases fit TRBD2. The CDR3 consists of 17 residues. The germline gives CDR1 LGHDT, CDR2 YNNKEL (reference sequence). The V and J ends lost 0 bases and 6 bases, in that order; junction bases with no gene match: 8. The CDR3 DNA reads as TGTGCCAGCAGCCAAGATCGCCTAGCGGGACTAGCCGGGGAGCTGTTTTTT. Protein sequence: CASSQDRLAGLAGELFF.

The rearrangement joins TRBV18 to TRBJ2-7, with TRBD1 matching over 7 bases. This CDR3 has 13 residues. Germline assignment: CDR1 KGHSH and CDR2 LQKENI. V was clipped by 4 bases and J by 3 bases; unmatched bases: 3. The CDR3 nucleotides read TGTGCCAGCTCACTGGGACAGAACTACGAGCAGTACTTC. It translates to CASSLGQNYEQYF.

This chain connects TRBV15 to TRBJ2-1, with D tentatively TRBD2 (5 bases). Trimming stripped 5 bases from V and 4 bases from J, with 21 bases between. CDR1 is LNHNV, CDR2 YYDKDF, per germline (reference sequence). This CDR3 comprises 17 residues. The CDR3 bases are TGTGCCACCAGCCAGGCCACACACGGCGGGCGGTACAATGAGCAGTTCTTC. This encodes CATSQATHGGRYNEQFF.

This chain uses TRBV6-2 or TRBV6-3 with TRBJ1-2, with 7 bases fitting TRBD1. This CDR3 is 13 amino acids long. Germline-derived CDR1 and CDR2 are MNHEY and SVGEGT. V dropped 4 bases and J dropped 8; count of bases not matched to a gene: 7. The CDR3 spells CASSFGTAAGYTF. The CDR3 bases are TGTGCCAGCAGTTTCGGGACAGCGGCGGGCTACACCTTC.

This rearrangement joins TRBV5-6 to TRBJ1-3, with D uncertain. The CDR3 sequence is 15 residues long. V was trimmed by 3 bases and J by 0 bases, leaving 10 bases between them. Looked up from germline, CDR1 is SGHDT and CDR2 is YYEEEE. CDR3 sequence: CASSSGLSSGNTIYF. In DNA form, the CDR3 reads TGTGCCAGCAGCTCCGGACTGAGCTCTGGAAACACCATATATTTT.

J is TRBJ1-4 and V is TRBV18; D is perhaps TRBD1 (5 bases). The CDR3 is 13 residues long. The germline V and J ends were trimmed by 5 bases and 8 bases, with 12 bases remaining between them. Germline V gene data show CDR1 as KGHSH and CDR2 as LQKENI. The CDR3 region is CASSGLQGEKLFF. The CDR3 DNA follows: TGTGCCAGCTCAGGCCTCCAGGGCGAAAAACTGTTTTTT.

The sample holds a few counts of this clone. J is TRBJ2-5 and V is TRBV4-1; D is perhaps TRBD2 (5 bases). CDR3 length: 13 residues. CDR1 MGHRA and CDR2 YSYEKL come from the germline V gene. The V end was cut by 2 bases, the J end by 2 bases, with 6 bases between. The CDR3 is CASSQLAQETQYF. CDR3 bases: TGCGCCAGCAGCCAATTAGCGCAAGAGACCCAGTACTTC.